This TCR beta chain derives from a study of response to subunit inactivated influenza vaccine. This clonotype was counted a few times. What it binds is not known. Study-level results: Researchers suggested that each seasonal influenza vaccination recruits few new T cells.

The CDR3 is made up of 13 amino acids. V was trimmed by 1 base and J by 10 bases, leaving 13 bases between them. The germline V gene has CDR1 LGHDT and CDR2 YNNKEL (reference sequence). TCRdb analysed the RT-PCR reads with MiXCR anew, one entry per CDR3 protein. The sample includes about 570,000 distinct CDR3 sequences, 10% to 15% seen only once; the top ten take roughly a tenth. This specimen was PBMCs from blood, taken on the day of vaccination. The chain couples TRBV3-1 to TRBJ1-1; D is uncertain. The sequence was obtained from a man aged 50-59 years who received an inactivated influenza vaccine. The CDR3 reads CASSQGAPYGAFF. CDR3 coding DNA: TGTGCCAGCAGCCAAGGGGCCCCTTATGGAGCTTTCTTT.